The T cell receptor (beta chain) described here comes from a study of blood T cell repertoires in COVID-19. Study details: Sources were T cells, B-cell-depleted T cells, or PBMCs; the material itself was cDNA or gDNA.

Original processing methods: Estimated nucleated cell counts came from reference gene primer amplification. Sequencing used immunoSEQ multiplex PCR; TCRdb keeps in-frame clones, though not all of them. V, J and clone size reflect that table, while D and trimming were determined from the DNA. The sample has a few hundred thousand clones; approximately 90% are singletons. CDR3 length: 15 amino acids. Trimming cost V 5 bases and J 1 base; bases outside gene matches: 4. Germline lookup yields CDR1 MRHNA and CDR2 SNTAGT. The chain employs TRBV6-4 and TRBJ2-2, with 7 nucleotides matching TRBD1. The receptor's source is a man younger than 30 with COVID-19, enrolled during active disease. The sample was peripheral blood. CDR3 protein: CASSYDRENTGELFF. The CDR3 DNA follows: TGTGCCAGCAGTTATGACAGGGAGAACACCGGGGAGCTGTTTTTT.